This T cell receptor (beta chain) was documented in a study of blood T cell repertoires in COVID-19. Study context: T cells, B-cell-depleted T cells, or PBMCs supplied cDNA or gDNA.

This CDR3 region has 13 residues. The germline V gene has CDR1 MDHEN and CDR2 SYDVKM. V gave up 6 bases and J gave up 6 bases, with 14 bases separating them. Profiling relied on immunoSEQ multiplex PCR, and the TCRdb table lists in-frame clones only, not all of them. The sample holds 25,000 to 35,000 clones, around 89% seen once. The receptor comes from a man older than 75 with acute or convalescent COVID-19. This sequence joins TRBV28 and TRBJ1-2; D ambiguous. Sequenced material: peripheral blood. CDR3 residues: CASSSTANHGYTF. The CDR3, as DNA: TGTGCCAGCAGCAGTACAGCCAACCATGGCTACACCTTC.